Here is one TCR beta chain with its context. The libraries were made with immunoSEQ v3. Measured with immunoSEQ multiplex PCR; TCRdb has only the in-frame clones, and not every one. The sample lists approximately 45,000 clones, 79% occurring once. The source of the sample is a study of TIL therapy for anti-PD-1-resistant metastatic lung cancer. Study-level information: Progressing patients received lymphodepletion, expanded TIL infusion and IL-2. Median patient age was around 50, ranging 38-75 years. Most patients had lung adenocarcinoma; several tumors were EGFR-mutant, two ALK-rearranged; half smoked currently or formerly.

Time point denoted: pre-treatment sample, taken before nivolumab and TIL therapy. Stage 4 NSCLC adults joined between October 2017 and January 2020. The sequence derives from a man aged 65-85 years with non-small cell lung cancer. The sequencing here drew on blood, taken at baseline.

CDR3 sequence reads: CASSRTQNYGYTF. The CDR3 DNA follows: TGTGCCAGCAGCCGGACCCAGAACTATGGCTACACCTTC. The rearrangement joins TRBV7-2 to TRBJ1-2; D is uncertain. In germline, CDR1 is SGHTA, CDR2 FQGNSA. This CDR3 is 13 amino acids long. The V end was cut by 5 bases, the J end by 2 bases, with 9 bases between.